This T cell receptor (beta chain) was obtained from a study of radiation and T cells in renal cell carcinoma. Study outcomes and limitations: Compared with controls, irradiated tumors had more, larger dominant CDR3 motifs.

Assay: immunoSEQ multiplex PCR; the TCRdb copy retains only in-frame clones and omits some. The sample shows 24,000 or so clones, around half of them seen only once. Sample treatment: treatment-naive control, cytoreductive nephrectomy. The patient's renal cell carcinoma had clear cell pathology. This clone was seen a few times. Its specificity is not known. The starting material was tumor tissue, obtained from a patient whose treatment was nephrectomy without radiotherapy. This receptor was taken from a human donor with renal cell carcinoma.

The CDR3 DNA reads as TGTGCCAGCAGCTACACAGGGGGCCTCACCTTC. It codes for CASSYTGGLTF. The rearrangement links TRBV11-2 to TRBJ1-2, with 9 nucleotides matching TRBD1. The CDR3 extends over 11 amino acids. Germline-derived CDR1 and CDR2 are SGHAT and FQNNGV. V shed 4 bases, J shed 13 bases, and the junction held 4 bases outside the gene matches. The full variable domain, completed using reference TRBV11-2 and TRBJ1-2, is EAGVAQSPRYKIIEKRQSVAFWCNPISGHATLYWYQQILGQGPKLLIQFQNNGVVDDSQLPKDRFSAERLKGVDSTLKIQPAKLEDSAVYLCASSYTGGLTFGSGTRLTVV.